The 15 T cell receptor beta chains below come from one sample, sequenced in a study of OX40 agonist ivuxolimab in advanced cancers. The data were produced by immunoSEQ multiplex PCR, yet TCRdb's version contains in-frame clones alone and is incomplete. The data contain about 36,000 clones, around 89% of them seen just once; the ten biggest clones take up less than 5%. Sequenced here: CD4+ or CD8+ T cells sorted from blood, sampled in a trial of the OX40 agonist ivuxolimab. The receptor source for this set is an adult with an advanced solid tumor such as melanoma, head and neck, liver or kidney cancer.

This chain joins TRBV11-3 and TRBJ2-3; D tentatively reads TRBD1 or TRBD2 (5 bases each). Germline CDR1 reads SGHNT; CDR2 reads YENEEA. This CDR3 is built from 15 residues. Deletions cut 8 bases from V and 4 bases from J, with 19 bases between. CDR3 residues: CASSLEAGNSDTQYF. Written as DNA, the CDR3 is TGTGCCAGCTCGTTGGAGGCAGGGAATTCAGATACGCAGTATTTT.

The rearrangement uses TRBV9 and TRBJ2-1; TRBD2 agrees at 12 bases. The V and J ends lost 3 bases and 0 bases, in that order; junction bases with no gene match: 25. The CDR3 is made up of 24 amino acids. Germline loops: CDR1 SGDLS, CDR2 YYNGEE. The CDR3 DNA follows: TGTGCCAGCAGCGCGACCGTCGGACAGGGGGGGAGGACTAGCGGGATAAGCTCCTACAATGAGCAGTTCTTC. It specifies CASSATVGQGGRTSGISSYNEQFF.

The chain couples TRBV5-5 to TRBJ1-1, with D perhaps TRBD1 (5 bases). Germline-derived CDR1 and CDR2 are SGHKS and YYEKEE (reference sequence). The CDR3 loop spans 16 amino acids. Between the trimmed V and J ends, which lost 2 bases and 2 bases, there was a span of 16 bases. In DNA form, the CDR3 reads TGTGCCAGCAGCTTCCGCAGGGTAATGGAAAACACTGAAGCTTTCTTT. It codes for CASSFRRVMENTEAFF. Using reference TRBV5-5 and TRBJ1-1 for the parts outside the CDR3, the full variable domain is DAGVTQSPTHLIKTRGQQVTLRCSPISGHKSVSWYQQVLGQGPQFIFQYYEKEERGRGNFPDRFSARQFPNYSSELNVNALLLGDSALYLCASSFRRVMENTEAFFGQGTRLTVV.

Here the CDR3 DNA reads TGTGCCAGCAGTTTATTGGTCGGGGAGCTGTTTTTT. Amino acid sequence: CASSLLVGELFF. The chain joins TRBV28 to TRBJ2-2, with no clear D. Germline V gene data show CDR1 as MDHEN and CDR2 as SYDVKM. V was shortened by 1 base and J by 7 bases, with 4 bases between the two germline ends. CDR3 length equals 12 residues.

The chain has TRBV13 and TRBJ2-3; D may match TRBD1 or TRBD2 (5 bases each). CDR3 length: 15 amino acids. The V end was cut by 6 bases, the J end by 4 bases, with 17 bases between. Germline assignment: CDR1 PRHDT and CDR2 FYEKMQ (reference sequence). CDR3 DNA: TGTGCCAGCAGGTGGGGACCTCGAGGGGCAGATACGCAGTATTTT. Amino acids: CASRWGPRGADTQYF.

The CDR3 bases are TGTGCCAGTAGTACGGTTCGTTCGGGGGAGCAGTACTTC. Translating it yields CASSTVRSGEQYF. The chain recombines TRBV19 with TRBJ2-7; D possibly corresponds to TRBD2 (5 bases). From germline, CDR1 is LNHDA and CDR2 SQIVND (reference sequence). The CDR3 is made up of 13 amino acids. Trimming stripped 4 bases from V and 7 bases from J, with 14 bases between.

The table lists this clone with a few counts. J is TRBJ2-5 and V is TRBV5-8; 7 bases are shared with TRBD1. The J segment lost 2 bases and the V segment lost 4 bases, leaving 8 bases of the junction unmatched. Germline lookup yields CDR1 SGHTS and CDR2 YDEGEE. CDR3 size: 15 residues. CDR3 sequence (DNA): TGTGCCAGCAGCACCGGAAGGGGGCGGCAAGAGACCCAGTACTTC. Residues: CASSTGRGRQETQYF.

The V call is TRBV5-1, the J call TRBJ2-2; D may match TRBD1 or TRBD2 (5 bases each). Germline V gene lookup returns CDR1 SGHRS and CDR2 YFSETQ. The CDR3 is 15 amino acids. V was trimmed by 4 bases and J by 7 bases, leaving 17 bases between them. CDR3 protein: CASSPTGTAGGELFF. The CDR3, as DNA: TGCGCCAGCAGCCCAACCGGGACCGCGGGCGGGGAGCTGTTTTTT.

This sequence joins TRBV9 and TRBJ2-2; 10 nucleotides agree with TRBD1. The junction had 3 bases not matched to a gene; V was cut back by 0 bases and J by 4 bases. The CDR3 extends over 16 amino acids. Per germline, CDR1 SGDLS and CDR2 YYNGEE. DNA for the CDR3: TGTGCCAGCAGCGTAGTTGGACAGGGGGGCACCGGGGAGCTGTTTTTT. Its translation is CASSVVGQGGTGELFF. The whole variable domain, filled in from reference TRBV9 and TRBJ2-2, reads DSGVTQTPKHLITATGQRVTLRCSPRSGDLSVYWYQQSLDQGLQFLIQYYNGEERAKGNILERFSAQQFPDLHSELNLSSLELGDSALYFCASSVVGQGGTGELFFGEGSRLTVL.

The J gene is TRBJ2-7, the V gene TRBV11-2; D remains unclear. Germline lookup yields CDR1 SGHAT and CDR2 FQNNGV. The CDR3 sequence is 15 residues long. Deletions cut 1 base from V and 0 bases from J, with 10 bases between. CDR3 sequence reads: CASSLVLESSYEQYF. The CDR3 DNA reads TGTGCCAGCAGCTTAGTGCTGGAGAGCTCCTACGAGCAGTACTTC.

This clone appeared once. This chain connects TRBV4-1 to TRBJ1-5; the D is unclear. Trimming stripped 2 bases from V and 6 bases from J, with 8 bases between. The CDR3 extends over 13 amino acids. From germline, CDR1 is MGHRA and CDR2 YSYEKL. The CDR3 region has the DNA TGCGCCAGCAGCCAATTTTTCGGTCAGCCCCAGCATTTT. Translation: CASSQFFGQPQHF.

This chain links TRBV5-4 with TRBJ2-7, with TRBD2 matching 11 bases. Germline V gene sequence: CDR1 SGHNT, CDR2 YYREEE (reference sequence). The CDR3 loop spans 16 amino acids. V was pared by 4 bases and J by 7 bases, with 13 bases of the junction left unmatched. CDR3 nucleotides: TGTGCCAGCAGCCCTAACAGCCCGGGACTAGCGGAGGAGCAGTACTTC. Its translation is CASSPNSPGLAEEQYF.

This clone was observed a few times. The chain joins TRBV5-1 to TRBJ2-3; 13 nucleotides match TRBD2. Germline V gives CDR1 SGHRS, CDR2 YFSETQ. The CDR3 loop spans 16 amino acids. The V and J ends lost 3 bases and 5 bases, in that order; junction bases with no gene match: 6. CDR3 residues: CASSSGTSGIGDTQYF. The CDR3 DNA is TGCGCCAGCAGCTCCGGGACTAGCGGGATAGGAGATACGCAGTATTTT.

Details on this clone: Distinct nucleotide sequences in the sample also encode this CDR3. The rearrangement uses TRBV7-8 and TRBJ2-3; maybe TRBD2 (6 bases). This CDR3 comprises 15 residues. Trimming removed 3 bases at V and 0 bases at J, with 10 bases between. In germline, CDR1 is SGHVS, CDR2 FQNEAQ. This CDR3 reads CASSLIGTSTDTQYF. The CDR3 coding sequence is TGTGCCAGCAGCTTGATCGGGACTAGCACAGATACGCAGTATTTT.

V is TRBV5-1 and J is TRBJ1-1; D is possibly TRBD1 (5 bases). The CDR3 runs to 17 residues. Germline V lookup: CDR1 SGHRS, CDR2 YFSETQ. With 0 bases removed from V and 4 bases from J, the gap between germline ends came to 19 bases. The CDR3 protein is CASSLDVYSGMGTEAFF. The CDR3, as DNA: TGCGCCAGCAGCTTGGACGTTTACTCAGGGATGGGCACTGAAGCTTTCTTT.